These 14 T cell receptor beta chains originate from one sample sequenced in a study of shared clonotypes between healthy human individuals. Repertoires were generated with immunoSEQ multiplex PCR, while TCRdb's copy carries only in-frame clones and drops some. The profile shows some 2 million clones, 95% of them singletons. Source material: naive CD4+ T cells sorted from blood. Subset noted: CD45RA+ positively selected. Receptor source: a man between 18 and 29 years old in good health.

The rearrangement uses TRBV5-1 and TRBJ1-1; perhaps TRBD1 as D (5 bases). The CDR3 is 14 residues long. The V end lost 4 bases, the J end lost 1 base, and 11 bases lay between the germline ends. Germline loops: CDR1 SGHRS, CDR2 YFSETQ. The DNA of the CDR3 is TGCGCCAGCAGCGGAACGCAGGGGAACACTGAAGCTTTCTTT. It codes for CASSGTQGNTEAFF.

The V call is TRBV25-1, the J call TRBJ2-7; TRBD2 aligns across 7 bases. The germline gives CDR1 MGHDK, CDR2 SYGVNS. There are 14 residues in the CDR3. V trimming: 5 bases; J trimming: 3 bases; junction bases outside the gene matches: 7. CDR3 residues: CASSSTGGGYEQYF. The CDR3 bases are TGTGCCAGCAGTTCCACGGGAGGAGGCTACGAGCAGTACTTC.

The chain carries TRBV6-1 and TRBJ1-6; D is perhaps TRBD1 (6 bases). The CDR3 sequence is 17 residues long. Germline V gene data show CDR1 as MNHNS and CDR2 as SASEGT. V lost 2 bases and J lost 11, with 22 bases in between. As DNA, the CDR3 is TGTGCCAGCAGTGAACCCCGGACAGATAGATTCCCGCCACCCCTCCACTTT. It yields the protein CASSEPRTDRFPPPLHF.

The gene calls are TRBV2 and TRBJ2-7; 7 bases align to TRBD1. The CDR3 totals 15 residues. Germline-derived CDR1 and CDR2 are SNHLY and FYNNEI. V dropped 5 bases and J dropped 0; count of bases not matched to a gene: 7. The CDR3 here is CASSPDRYTSYEQYF. The CDR3 DNA follows: TGTGCCAGCAGTCCGGACAGGTACACCTCCTACGAGCAGTACTTC.

CDR3 sequence reads: CASSVRGLDEDYGYTF. CDR3 bases: TGTGCCAGCAGCGTTCGAGGGTTAGATGAAGACTATGGCTACACCTTC. The chain joins TRBV9 to TRBJ1-2; D is unresolved. From germline, CDR1 is SGDLS and CDR2 YYNGEE. The CDR3 covers 16 residues. V lost 2 bases and J 3 bases, leaving 17 bases between the germline ends.

The chain is built from TRBV19 and TRBJ1-5; D not resolved. Trimming left V 6 bases short and J 6 bases short, with 12 bases between. Germline CDR1 reads LNHDA; CDR2 reads SQIVND (reference sequence). The CDR3 sequence is 13 residues long. The CDR3 is CASRHDALQPQHF. CDR3 nucleotide sequence: TGTGCCAGTAGGCATGACGCCCTTCAGCCCCAGCATTTT.

This clone was observed a few times. The rearrangement links TRBV5-1 to TRBJ2-1; D remains unclear. V was cut by 9 bases and J by 0 bases, with 13 bases left in between. The CDR3 extends over 14 amino acids. Germline V lookup: CDR1 SGHRS, CDR2 YFSETQ. As DNA, the CDR3 is TGCGCCACCTCCCCGGCGCCCTCCTACAATGAGCAGTTCTTC. Translation gives CATSPAPSYNEQFF.

A single count supports this clone. The chain uses TRBV7-2 and TRBJ2-7; D is possibly TRBD2 (5 bases). V was trimmed by 5 bases and J by 0 bases, leaving 14 bases between them. The CDR3 consists of 15 residues. CDR1 is SGHTA, CDR2 FQGNSA, per germline. This chain's CDR3 is CASSRGGSVSYEQYF. In nucleotides, the CDR3 is TGTGCCAGCAGCCGGGGTGGGAGTGTCTCCTACGAGCAGTACTTC.

The J gene is TRBJ1-6, the V gene TRBV4-3, with D tentatively TRBD1 (6 bases). CDR1 is LGHNA, CDR2 YSLEER, per germline. This CDR3 contains 15 residues. Trimming stripped 2 bases from V and 8 bases from J, with 13 bases between. The CDR3, as DNA: TGCGCCAGCAGCCAAACAAGAACAGGGTATTCACCCCTCCACTTT. This sequence encodes CASSQTRTGYSPLHF.

The chain joins TRBV9 to TRBJ2-2; TRBD2 matches 8 bases. Germline assignment: CDR1 SGDLS and CDR2 YYNGEE. J lost 2 bases, V lost 2 bases, and 5 bases had no gene match. This CDR3 contains 16 residues. In DNA, the CDR3 is TGTGCCAGCAGCGTCGCCGGGGGGGGCAACACCGGGGAGCTGTTTTTT. Residues: CASSVAGGGNTGELFF. The variable domain in full, with the rest retrieved from reference TRBV9 and TRBJ2-2, is DSGVTQTPKHLITATGQRVTLRCSPRSGDLSVYWYQQSLDQGLQFLIQYYNGEERAKGNILERFSAQQFPDLHSELNLSSLELGDSALYFCASSVAGGGNTGELFFGEGSRLTVL.

The chain recombines TRBV10-1 with TRBJ2-1, with 8 positions matching TRBD1. The J segment lost 4 bases and the V segment lost 6 bases, leaving 8 bases of the junction unmatched. This CDR3 has 15 residues. Germline values: CDR1 WNHNN, CDR2 SYGVQD (reference sequence). The CDR3 sequence is CASSFDRGEYNEQFF. The CDR3 region has the DNA TGCGCCAGCAGCTTCGACAGGGGTGAATACAATGAGCAGTTCTTC.

With regard to this clone: The sample contains more than one DNA sequence encoding this CDR3. The chain has TRBV7-9 and TRBJ2-1; D is unresolved. This CDR3 comprises 11 residues. Trimming cost V 0 bases and J 8 bases, with 2 bases left between them. The V gene's germline CDR1 is SEHNR and CDR2 FQNEAQ (reference sequence). CDR3 nucleotide sequence: TGTGCCAGCAGCTTAGCGGATGAGCAGTTCTTC. It encodes CASSLADEQFF.

This clone was recorded only once. This rearrangement joins TRBV6-6 to TRBJ1-2, with 8 bases fitting TRBD1. Trimming took 0 bases from V and 5 from J; bases not matched to a gene: 5. Germline assignment: CDR1 MNHNY and CDR2 SVGAGI (reference sequence). There are 15 residues in the CDR3. As DNA, the CDR3 is TGTGCCAGCAGTTACTCGGCAGGGGGCGTGTATGGCTACACCTTC. It translates to CASSYSAGGVYGYTF.

The rearrangement links TRBV28 to TRBJ1-2; 11 bases align to TRBD1. The germline gives CDR1 MDHEN, CDR2 SYDVKM. V was clipped by 3 bases and J by 4 bases; unmatched bases: 16. The CDR3 has 19 amino acids. CDR3 protein: CASSFPKGTGGTRGYGYTF. The CDR3 DNA reads as TGTGCCAGCAGTTTTCCTAAAGGGACAGGGGGGACTCGGGGCTATGGCTACACCTTC.